The sequence of this T cell receptor (beta chain) was determined in a study of long-term antiretroviral therapy in people with HIV. Findings of the study overall: Clonal expansions arising prior to ART prevailed in the repertoire at every time point.

The run of the v3.0 immunoSEQ assay was at survey level. Per-sample sequencing targets were about 40,000-55,000 T-cell genomes. Sequencing was performed with immunoSEQ multiplex PCR; in TCRdb, only in-frame clones are kept and a portion is missing. The sample includes tens of thousands of clones, roughly 83% seen only once; the top ten take about 3.2%. The CDR3 consists of 15 residues. Trimming took 0 bases from V and 8 from J, leaving 14 bases between them. Germline V gene sequence: CDR1 SNHLY, CDR2 FYNNEI. Details on this clone: Antigen unknown.

Every one of the donors gave at least one pre-ART PBMC sample and at least two post-ART PBMC samples. Cryopreserved PBMC numbered 1-10 million per sample before DNA extraction. This material consisted of unsorted PBMCs, taken 1.9 years after starting antiretroviral therapy. The V gene is TRBV2, the J gene TRBJ1-5; a weak D match, TRBD1 (5 bases). The TCR originated in a man between 18 and 29 years old with HIV. CDR3 amino acids: CASSEAPAGTKPQHF. CDR3 DNA: TGTGCCAGCAGTGAAGCGCCTGCAGGGACGAAGCCCCAGCATTTT.